This T cell receptor beta chain comes out of a study of naive and memory T cell subsets. This clonotype has more than one count but fewer than ten. Its antigen is as yet unknown. Sequential positive selection took CD4 T cells first, then CD8 T cells. Two oligonucleotides, mixed equimolar, formed the beta constant-region primer covering TRBC1 and TRBC2. Ligated cDNA was amplified by four rounds of PCR with nested alpha and beta constant-region primers and SP2. Ligation attached a single-stranded oligonucleotide with a 12-nucleotide UMI and the SP2 primer to the cDNA 3' end. TCRdb analysed the UMI-ligation and nested PCR reads with MiXCR anew, one entry per CDR3 protein. Among approximately 150,000 distinct CDR3 sequences listed, 20% to 25% were seen once. Germline loops: CDR1 KGHSH, CDR2 LQKENI. The CDR3 has 18 amino acids. Trimming removed 2 bases from V and 2 bases from J; junction bases left unmatched: 12.

Whole-study findings and limits: Gini index rose across naive, CM, EM and EMRA in CD4 and CD8. A few larger clonotypes appeared in naive repertoires, especially CD8, possibly memory cells re-expressing CD45RA.

Sequencing input: naive CD4+ T cells from blood. This chain joins TRBV18 and TRBJ2-3, with 8 bases matching TRBD2. This clonotype was obtained from a human donor in good health. For the CDR3, the DNA is TGTGCCAGCTCACCATTCAGAATCGCGGGAGGAAACACAGATACGCAGTATTTT. Protein: CASSPFRIAGGNTDTQYF.